This T cell receptor (beta chain) stems from a study of PD-1 blockade in classical Hodgkin lymphoma. The CDR3 sequence is 13 residues long. The ends were cut back, 6 bases at V and 0 bases at J, with 7 bases in the middle. CDR1 LNHDA and CDR2 SQIVND come from the germline V gene (reference sequence). Each of the patients experienced relapse following autologous stem cell transplantation, and their brentuximab vedotin exposure differed. Magnetic negative selection of thawed PBMCs was the method by which CD4+ T cells were purified. TCRdb keeps only in-frame clones here, not all; method: immunoSEQ multiplex PCR. The sample lists 25,000 to 35,000 clones; 85% were seen once.

The origin of this receptor is a human donor with classical Hodgkin lymphoma. Specimen: CD4+ T cells from blood, collected at baseline. The chain joins TRBV19 to TRBJ2-3; no clear D. The CDR3 protein is CASRGSSTDTQYF. The CDR3 bases are TGTGCCAGTAGGGGTTCTAGCACAGATACGCAGTATTTT.